This entry lists 18 T cell receptor beta chains sequenced from one sample in a study of PD-1 blockade in mismatch repair-deficient tumors. TCRdb's table, derived via immunoSEQ multiplex PCR, lists solely in-frame clones and lacks some. The sample records fewer than 13,000 clones, 90% to 95% being singletons. Time point denoted: approximately 10-day in vitro stimulation with candidate neoantigen peptide 3. What these receptors recognize is not known. The starting material was cells cultured in vitro, obtained from a patient treated with pembrolizumab. These receptors were collected from an adult with mismatch repair-deficient cancer.

This chain uses TRBV28 with TRBJ2-2; TRBD1 agrees at 8 bases. J gave up 6 bases and V 6 bases, and 9 bases lay outside the gene matches. The CDR3 runs 15 residues. Germline CDR1 is MDHEN and CDR2 is SYDVKM. DNA for the CDR3: TGTGCCAGCAGACCGCAGGGGGCGGTCGCCGGGGAGCTGTTTTTT. As protein: CASRPQGAVAGELFF. Filled out from reference TRBV28 and TRBJ2-2, the complete variable domain reads DVKVTQSSRYLVKRTGEKVFLECVQDMDHENMFWYRQDPGLGLRLIYFSYDVKMKEKGDIPEGYSVSREKKERFSLILESASTNQTSMYLCASRPQGAVAGELFFGEGSRLTVL.

CDR3 DNA sequence: TGTGCCAGCACACGGACTAGCGGGAGCATCGAGCAGTACTTC. Translation gives CASTRTSGSIEQYF. This chain connects TRBV2 to TRBJ2-7; 13 bases line up with TRBD2. V trimming: 7 bases; J trimming: 6 bases; junction bases outside the gene matches: 6. Germline CDR1 is SNHLY and CDR2 is FYNNEI. The CDR3 totals 14 residues.

This clone has only a few counts. The CDR3 protein is CASYWGAGNEQFF. Here the CDR3 DNA reads TGCGCCAGCTATTGGGGCGCGGGCAATGAGCAGTTCTTC. J is TRBJ2-1 and V is TRBV5-1; D is possibly TRBD1 or TRBD2 (5 bases each). The V and J ends lost 7 bases and 6 bases respectively, with 14 bases between them. Germline V gene data show CDR1 as SGHRS and CDR2 as YFSETQ. CDR3 size: 13 residues.

In this sample, this clone is medium-sized (0.01 to 0.1%). CDR3 DNA: TGTGCCAGCAGCTTAGGAGATACGCAGTATTTT. Its translation: CASSLGDTQYF. The chain links TRBV11-2 to TRBJ2-3; D gene uncertain. This CDR3 contains 11 residues. V was cut by 1 base and J by 5 bases, with 1 base left in between. Germline values: CDR1 SGHAT, CDR2 FQNNGV.

The J gene is TRBJ2-7, the V gene TRBV28; D is unresolved. The germline gives CDR1 MDHEN, CDR2 SYDVKM. The CDR3 contains 13 residues. The V gene lost 8 bases and the J gene lost 3 bases, with 14 bases spanning the gap. The CDR3 DNA sequence: TGTGCCAGCTCCGGTGTGGTCGTCTACGAGCAGTACTTC. Its protein product is CASSGVVVYEQYF.

The genes are TRBV6-5 and TRBJ2-1, with 9 bases lining up with TRBD2. The germline CDR1 and CDR2 sequences are MNHEY and SVGAGI. The CDR3 has 15 amino acids. The V segment lost 2 bases and the J segment 9 bases; nucleotides outside the gene matches: 8. DNA for the CDR3: TGTGCCAGCAGTTACCAAGCGGGAGGTCCTACTGAGCAGTTCTTC. Its translation is CASSYQAGGPTEQFF.

The V call is TRBV7-9, the J call TRBJ2-2; D tentatively reads TRBD1 or TRBD2 (5 bases each). The CDR3 is made up of 17 amino acids. V lost 3 bases to trimming and J lost 2 bases, with 16 bases between them. Germline V lookup: CDR1 SEHNR, CDR2 FQNEAQ (reference sequence). DNA of the CDR3: TGTGCCAGCAGCTTTGGATTGGGGGTCCTTAACACCGGGGAGCTGTTTTTT. Translating gives CASSFGLGVLNTGELFF.

V gene TRBV19 combines with J gene TRBJ2-6; no reliable D call. Trimming took 5 bases from V and 0 from J, leaving 11 bases between them. Germline CDR1 is LNHDA and CDR2 is SQIVND (reference sequence). The CDR3 runs to 16 residues. The chain's CDR3 is CASSYRGYSGANVLTF. The CDR3 DNA sequence: TGTGCCAGTAGTTACCGTGGGTACTCTGGGGCCAACGTCCTGACTTTC.

A remark on this clone: One end of the junction varies from germline; a read error may be responsible. V usage is TRBV20-1 and J usage is TRBJ2-5; 11 positions agree with TRBD2. CDR1 is DFQATT and CDR2 is SNEGSKA in the germline V gene (reference sequence). The CDR3 is 11 residues long. This CDR3 is CSARTSGSLDF. The CDR3, as DNA: TGCAGTGCTAGAACTAGCGGGAGTTTAGACTTC.

J is TRBJ2-3 and V is TRBV4-1; D remains unclear. Germline V lookup: CDR1 MGHRA, CDR2 YSYEKL. This CDR3 has 14 residues. Trimming pared 3 bases from V and 7 bases from J, leaving 14 bases between. CDR3 in amino acids: CASSQVEKRYTQYF. The CDR3 DNA follows: TGCGCCAGCAGCCAGGTGGAAAAAAGGTATACGCAGTATTTT.

The chain has TRBV10-1 and TRBJ1-3, with TRBD1 matching 7 bases. V shed 3 bases and J 0 bases; nucleotides not matched to a gene: 11. There are 18 residues in the CDR3. From germline, CDR1 is WNHNN and CDR2 SYGVQD (reference sequence). This CDR3 reads CASSERDSLFYSGNTIYF. The CDR3 DNA follows: TGCGCCAGCAGTGAAAGGGACAGTCTATTCTACTCTGGAAACACCATATATTTT.

The rearrangement joins TRBV2 to TRBJ2-7; 9 nucleotides match TRBD2. The CDR3 covers 18 residues. Germline V gene data show CDR1 as SNHLY and CDR2 as FYNNEI. V gave up 4 bases and J gave up 5 bases; unmatched junction bases: 18. CDR3 DNA: TGTGCCAGCAGTGCGGCGAGTAGCGGGAGAGTGCTATCGGACGAGCAGTACTTC. This gives the protein CASSAASSGRVLSDEQYF.

The chain couples TRBV6-5 to TRBJ2-7; D uncertain. The germline CDR1 and CDR2 sequences are MNHEY and SVGAGI. V was clipped by 0 bases and J by 5 bases, with 11 bases between them. The CDR3 length is 14 residues. The CDR3 spells CASSYSGKGNEQYF. As DNA, the CDR3 is TGTGCCAGCAGTTACTCAGGAAAAGGGAACGAGCAGTACTTC.

This clone was seen a few times. The rearrangement uses TRBV18 and TRBJ2-7; a possible D gene is TRBD2 (6 bases). Per the germline V gene, CDR1 is KGHSH and CDR2 is LQKENI. Trimming shortened V by 3 bases and J by 0 bases, and 9 bases separated the two germline ends. The CDR3 length is 14 residues. The DNA of the CDR3 is TGTGCCAGCTCACCTGGGACTGACTCCTACGAGCAGTACTTC. Its translation is CASSPGTDSYEQYF.

The chain joins TRBV28 to TRBJ1-4; D is possibly TRBD1 (6 bases). Germline V lookup: CDR1 MDHEN, CDR2 SYDVKM. The CDR3 spans 15 residues. Trimming took off 3 bases at V and 10 bases at J, with 18 bases between the two ends. The DNA of the CDR3 is TGTGCCAGCAGTTTCGAAGGTCAGGGGATGGGAAAACTGTTTTTT. As protein: CASSFEGQGMGKLFF. The full variable domain, with the rest looked up from reference TRBV28 and TRBJ1-4, is DVKVTQSSRYLVKRTGEKVFLECVQDMDHENMFWYRQDPGLGLRLIYFSYDVKMKEKGDIPEGYSVSREKKERFSLILESASTNQTSMYLCASSFEGQGMGKLFFGSGTQLSVL.

The J gene is TRBJ2-2, the V gene TRBV28, with D maybe TRBD1 (7 bases). V was cut by 6 bases and J by 2 bases, with 13 bases left in between. The CDR3 runs 15 residues. Germline loops: CDR1 MDHEN, CDR2 SYDVKM. The CDR3 sequence is CASRPGGTNTGELFF. The CDR3, as DNA: TGTGCCAGCAGGCCAGGGGGGACCAACACCGGGGAGCTGTTTTTT.

The V and J genes are TRBV28 and TRBJ1-4, with 9 bases matching TRBD1. V dropped 4 bases and J dropped 5; count of bases not matched to a gene: 5. The CDR3 covers 15 residues. Germline loops: CDR1 MDHEN, CDR2 SYDVKM. CDR3 sequence (DNA): TGTGCCAGCAGTTCGTACGGGACAGGGAATGAAAAACTGTTTTTT. The encoded protein is CASSSYGTGNEKLFF.

The V call is TRBV28, the J call TRBJ1-4, with D possibly being TRBD1 (6 bases). Germline-derived CDR1 and CDR2 are MDHEN and SYDVKM. The CDR3 runs 12 residues. Trimming took 10 bases from V and 4 from J, leaving 10 bases between them. The CDR3 DNA is TGTGCCATCGCGGACAGTAATGAAAAACTGTTTTTT. It codes for CAIADSNEKLFF.